The 3 T cell receptor beta chains below all came from one sample that was sequenced in a study of cytomegalovirus exposure and HLA in healthy donors. PCR was performed using 60 Vbeta and 13 Jbeta primers. TCRdb's table, derived via immunoSEQ multiplex PCR, lists solely in-frame clones and lacks some. The table shows over 150,000 clones, with almost 85% occurring only once. Material: PBMCs. Source of these receptors: a boy between 2 and 10 years old in good health and CMV-seronegative.

The gene calls are TRBV25-1 and TRBJ1-4, with 8 bases lining up with TRBD1. Trimming took 4 bases from V and 0 from J; bases not matched to a gene: 10. CDR3 size: 18 residues. Germline CDR1 and CDR2: MGHDK and SYGVNS. This chain's CDR3 is CASSAQGATSATNEKLFF. The DNA for the CDR3 is TGTGCCAGCAGTGCCCAGGGGGCCACGTCGGCAACTAATGAAAAACTGTTTTTT.

In its sample, this clone was seen once. The genes are TRBV5-5 and TRBJ1-2; possibly TRBD1 for D (6 bases). Germline assignment: CDR1 SGHKS and CDR2 YYEKEE (reference sequence). V lost 4 bases to trimming and J lost 8 bases, with 18 bases between them. The CDR3 runs 14 residues. The CDR3 is CASSPQLGAEGYTF. The CDR3 region has the DNA TGTGCCAGCAGCCCCCAGTTGGGGGCCGAAGGCTACACCTTC.

The rearrangement joins TRBV7-9 to TRBJ2-3, with TRBD2 identical over 9 bases. The CDR3 runs to 16 residues. V shed 5 bases, J shed 5 bases, and the junction held 11 bases outside the gene matches. CDR1 is SEHNR, CDR2 FQNEAQ, per germline (reference sequence). CDR3 coding DNA: TGTGCCAGCAGCCCCCGCCGGCGGGAGGGTGTAGATACGCAGTATTTT. It is translated as CASSPRRREGVDTQYF.